What follows are 20 T cell receptor beta chains derived from one specimen sequenced in a study of beta chain features in type 1 diabetes. Expressed TCRB transcripts were sequenced after all isolated RNA was converted to cDNA. Libraries were prepared by immunoSEQ multiplex PCR; TCRdb keeps only in-frame clonotypes and omits some of them. The sample gives approximately 140,000 clones, roughly 48% of which show up once; roughly 0.43% is in the top ten. Sequences were obtained from Tregs from blood. The receptors were gathered from a man aged 18 to 29 in good health.

The V gene is TRBV7-2, the J gene TRBJ2-3; D gene ambiguous. The CDR3 contains 15 residues. Germline V gives CDR1 SGHTA, CDR2 FQGNSA. Deletions cut 1 base from V and 1 base from J, with 9 bases between. The CDR3 sequence is CASSLVDLRTDTQYF. CDR3 DNA sequence: TGTGCCAGCAGCTTAGTAGATTTACGCACAGATACGCAGTATTTT.

In its sample, this clone was seen a few times. The V call is TRBV10-3, the J call TRBJ1-6; TRBD1 agrees at 7 bases. CDR1 is ENHRY, CDR2 SYGVKD, per germline. V dropped 6 bases and J dropped 7; count of bases not matched to a gene: 6. The CDR3 is made up of 14 amino acids. The chain's CDR3 is CAISGGQQNSPLHF. CDR3 DNA sequence: TGTGCCATCAGCGGGGGACAGCAAAATTCACCCCTCCACTTT.

The table lists this clone with a count of one. CDR3 in amino acids: CASRIQPGARYEQYF. The CDR3 DNA sequence: TGTGCCAGCAGAATTCAGCCAGGGGCGAGATACGAGCAGTACTTC. The rearrangement joins TRBV2 to TRBJ2-7; possible D gene TRBD1, 6 bases. Germline V gives CDR1 SNHLY, CDR2 FYNNEI. This CDR3 is 15 amino acids long. V lost 6 bases to trimming and J lost 4 bases, with 19 bases between them.

V gene TRBV9 combines with J gene TRBJ2-3; the D gene is possibly TRBD2 (6 bases). The CDR3 has 15 residues. Germline-derived CDR1 and CDR2 are SGDLS and YYNGEE. The germline V and J ends were trimmed by 2 bases and 5 bases, with 15 bases remaining between them. The CDR3, as DNA: TGTGCCAGCAGCGTTCGGGCTAGCGCGGGAGATACGCAGTATTTT. It specifies CASSVRASAGDTQYF.

The rearrangement joins TRBV18 to TRBJ2-3; possibly TRBD2 for D (5 bases). V shed 9 bases and J shed 3 bases, with 19 bases lying between them. Per germline, CDR1 KGHSH and CDR2 LQKENI. The CDR3 loop spans 15 amino acids. The CDR3 is CASSPQEAGTDTQYF. Here the CDR3 DNA reads TGTGCCAGTTCTCCGCAGGAGGCCGGAACAGATACGCAGTATTTT.

Only a few counts were recorded for this clone. The chain couples TRBV19 to TRBJ2-3; D is undetermined. Germline CDR1 and CDR2: LNHDA and SQIVND (reference sequence). The CDR3 runs to 12 residues. The germline V and J ends were trimmed by 5 bases and 6 bases, with 9 bases remaining between them. CDR3 amino acids: CASSPRRDTQYF. Written as DNA, the CDR3 is TGTGCCAGTAGTCCGCGCCGCGATACGCAGTATTTT.

The V call is TRBV18, the J call TRBJ1-5; possibly TRBD1 for D (6 bases). Per the germline V gene, CDR1 is KGHSH and CDR2 is LQKENI. This CDR3 comprises 13 residues. Trimming pared 6 bases from V and 5 bases from J, leaving 11 bases between. The CDR3 region is CASSRTDYQPQHF. CDR3 DNA: TGTGCCAGCTCCAGGACAGATTATCAGCCCCAGCATTTT. The whole variable domain, remainder taken from reference TRBV18 and TRBJ1-5, is NAGVMQNPRHLVRRRGQEARLRCSPMKGHSHVYWYRQLPEEGLKFMVYLQKENIIDESGMPKERFSAEFPKEGPSILRIQQVVRGDSAAYFCASSRTDYQPQHFGDGTRLSIL.

This clone was seen a few times. The CDR3 DNA reads TGTGCCAGCAGGAAGGGGGTAACTAATGAAAAACTGTTTTTT. It translates to CASRKGVTNEKLFF. V and J are TRBV7-9 and TRBJ1-4; weak D call: TRBD1 (6 bases). This CDR3 is built from 14 residues. V shed 6 bases and J shed 1 base, with 9 bases lying between them. The germline CDR1 and CDR2 sequences are SEHNR and FQNEAQ (reference sequence).

The chain carries TRBV29-1 and TRBJ2-2, with TRBD2 matching 12 bases. The ends lost 6 bases at V and 1 base at J; junction bases unmatched: 0. CDR1 SQVTM and CDR2 ANQGSEA come from the germline V gene. The CDR3 totals 14 residues. The CDR3 region has the DNA TGCAGCGTACTAGCGGGGGGGAACACCGGGGAGCTGTTTTTT. It yields the protein CSVLAGGNTGELFF.

A few counts support this clone. The chain is built from TRBV28 and TRBJ1-4; 8 positions agree with TRBD1. The CDR3 covers 14 residues. V was pared by 7 bases and J by 7 bases, with 8 bases of the junction left unmatched. The germline CDR1 and CDR2 sequences are MDHEN and SYDVKM. The CDR3 protein is CASKHRGASEKLFF. In DNA, the CDR3 is TGTGCCAGCAAACACAGGGGGGCAAGTGAAAAACTGTTTTTT.

The rearrangement uses TRBV5-1 and TRBJ2-1; weak D call: TRBD2 (6 bases). This CDR3 has 16 residues. Germline assignment: CDR1 SGHRS and CDR2 YFSETQ. V was pared by 4 bases and J by 0 bases, with 14 bases between. The DNA for the CDR3 is TGCGCCAGCAGCACTAGCCCCACGACCTCCTACAATGAGCAGTTCTTC. Translation: CASSTSPTTSYNEQFF.

The chain joins TRBV28 to TRBJ1-2; possibly TRBD1 for D (5 bases). Germline CDR1 and CDR2: MDHEN and SYDVKM. There are 12 residues in the CDR3. V was shortened by 2 bases and J by 5 bases, with 6 bases between the two germline ends. CDR3 region: CASSLRQYGYTF. In DNA form, the CDR3 reads TGTGCCAGCAGTTTACGACAGTATGGCTACACCTTC.

This rearrangement joins TRBV27 to TRBJ2-1; 7 bases agree with TRBD2. Germline CDR1 reads MNHEY; CDR2 reads SMNVEV (reference sequence). The V segment lost 5 bases and the J segment 3 bases; nucleotides outside the gene matches: 1. CDR3 length: 13 residues. The CDR3 DNA follows: TGTGCCAGCAGTCGGGGGGACTACAATGAGCAGTTCTTC. This sequence encodes CASSRGDYNEQFF.

The chain joins TRBV5-1 to TRBJ1-2; D is ambiguous. The CDR3 sequence is 13 residues long. Germline CDR1 and CDR2: SGHRS and YFSETQ. Trimming shortened V by 0 bases and J by 4 bases, and 7 bases separated the two germline ends. The CDR3 loop is CASSLAAGYGYTF. For the CDR3, the DNA is TGCGCCAGCAGCTTGGCCGCAGGCTATGGCTACACCTTC.

The chain couples TRBV11-2 to TRBJ2-2; weak D call: TRBD1 (6 bases). V lost 5 bases and J 4 bases, leaving 11 bases between the germline ends. The germline V gene has CDR1 SGHAT and CDR2 FQNNGV. CDR3 size: 14 residues. The CDR3 region has the DNA TGTGCCAGCAGCGTGACAGGCGGCACCGGGGAGCTGTTTTTT. Its translation is CASSVTGGTGELFF.

This clone was detected a few times. This rearrangement joins TRBV28 to TRBJ2-3; no firm D call. Germline values: CDR1 MDHEN, CDR2 SYDVKM. V lost 3 bases to trimming and J lost 4 bases, with 17 bases between them. The CDR3 is 16 amino acids. In nucleotides, the CDR3 is TGTGCCAGCAGTTTTGGCGGCTATGGCAGCTCAGATACGCAGTATTTT. It specifies CASSFGGYGSSDTQYF.

The V call is TRBV6-5, the J call TRBJ1-2, with 10 nucleotides matching TRBD1. CDR3 size: 15 residues. Germline V gives CDR1 MNHEY, CDR2 SVGAGI. V lost 6 bases, J lost 8 bases, and 12 bases stayed unmatched. The CDR3 sequence is CASRADRGIVGGYTF. CDR3 sequence (DNA): TGTGCCAGCAGGGCGGACAGGGGGATCGTCGGGGGCTACACCTTC.

This clone was observed a few times. The chain joins TRBV25-1 to TRBJ1-5; D is ambiguous. This CDR3 comprises 12 residues. CDR1 is MGHDK, CDR2 SYGVNS, per germline. Trimming removed 6 bases at V and 2 bases at J, with 5 bases between. The chain's CDR3 is CASRRGNQPQHF. CDR3 bases: TGTGCCAGCAGACGGGGCAATCAGCCCCAGCATTTT.

This rearrangement joins TRBV5-1 to TRBJ2-1; TRBD2 aligns across 7 bases. The germline V gene encodes CDR1 SGHRS and CDR2 YFSETQ. The CDR3 contains 13 residues. V gave up 6 bases and J gave up 9 bases; unmatched junction bases: 9. The CDR3 DNA sequence: TGCGCCAGCATAGCGGGTGCTGGGGGTGAGCAGTTCTTC. Protein sequence: CASIAGAGGEQFF. The full variable domain, completed using reference TRBV5-1 and TRBJ2-1, is KAGVTQTPRYLIKTRGQQVTLSCSPISGHRSVSWYQQTPGQGLQFLFEYFSETQRNKGNFPGRFSGRQFSNSRSEMNVSTLELGDSALYLCASIAGAGGEQFFGPGTRLTVL.

This clone appeared a few times. The chain is built from TRBV5-6 and TRBJ2-1; D unclear. Trimming cost V 1 base and J 1 base, with 3 bases left between them. Germline V gene lookup returns CDR1 SGHDT and CDR2 YYEEEE. The length of the CDR3 is 13 residues. The CDR3 spells CASSLSSYNEQFF. The DNA for the CDR3 is TGTGCCAGCAGCTTGTCTTCCTACAATGAGCAGTTCTTC.